This is a list of T cell receptor beta chains from one sample in a study of cytomegalovirus exposure and HLA in healthy donors. The data were produced by immunoSEQ multiplex PCR, yet TCRdb's version contains in-frame clones alone and is incomplete. The sample includes roughly 100,000 clones. Sample: PBMCs. These receptors all come from a man between 45 and 60 years old in good health and CMV-seronegative. The CDR3 runs from the conserved cysteine through the conserved F or W. Fields, in order: D gene, V gene, J gene, CDR3 protein, CDR3 DNA. A D gene is named only where the DNA matches it firmly.

D: TRBD2; V: TRBV7-6; J: TRBJ2-2; CDR3: CASSYSSGSGTGELFF; DNA: TGTGCCAGCAGTTACTCGAGCGGGAGTGGCACCGGGGAGCTGTTTTTT
D: TRBD1; V: TRBV5-6; J: TRBJ2-3; CDR3: CASSFSTGGYTDTQYF; DNA: TGTGCCAGCAGCTTTTCCACAGGGGGATACACAGATACGCAGTATTTT
D: TRBD2; V: TRBV19; J: TRBJ2-7; CDR3: CASRPGTSANSYEQYF; DNA: TGTGCCAGTAGGCCCGGGACTAGCGCGAACTCCTACGAGCAGTACTTC
D: TRBD1; V: TRBV2; J: TRBJ1-5; CDR3: CASSTQGASNQPQHF; DNA: TGTGCCAGTTCAACCCAGGGGGCGAGCAATCAGCCCCAGCATTTT
D: TRBD1; V: TRBV5-1; J: TRBJ2-5; CDR3: CASRQGTGTSETQYF; DNA: TGCGCCAGCCGCCAAGGGACAGGGACGTCGGAGACCCAGTACTTC
D: TRBD1; V: TRBV11-3; J: TRBJ2-6; CDR3: CASSFVRTGISSGANVLTF; DNA: TGTGCCAGCAGCTTCGTTCGGACAGGGATTTCCTCTGGGGCCAACGTCCTGACTTTC
D: TRBD2; V: TRBV7-2; J: TRBJ2-1; CDR3: CASSLATSGRVNEQFF; DNA: TGTGCCAGCAGCTTAGCGACTAGCGGGAGGGTCAATGAGCAGTTCTTC
D: TRBD1; V: TRBV6-5; J: TRBJ1-1; CDR3: CASRTGATEAFF; DNA: TGTGCCAGCAGAACAGGGGCGACTGAAGCTTTCTTT
D: TRBD1; V: TRBV9; J: TRBJ2-1; CDR3: CASSAGQGAGEQFF; DNA: TGTGCCAGCAGCGCGGGACAGGGGGCCGGTGAGCAGTTCTTC
D: TRBD1; V: TRBV9; J: TRBJ2-2; CDR3: CASSVAGTGMGGELFF; DNA: TGTGCCAGCAGCGTAGCCGGGACAGGGATGGGCGGGGAGCTGTTTTTT
D: -; V: TRBV13; J: TRBJ2-7; CDR3: CASSPPGTSYEQYF; DNA: TGTGCCAGCAGCCCGCCAGGGACTTCGTACGAGCAGTACTTC
D: -; V: TRBV19; J: TRBJ2-2; CDR3: CASIRESGELFF; DNA: TGTGCCAGTATAAGGGAGTCGGGGGAGCTGTTTTTT
D: -; V: TRBV13; J: TRBJ2-5; CDR3: CASSSILALETQYF; DNA: TGTGCCAGCAGCTCGATACTAGCTCTCGAGACCCAGTACTTC
D: TRBD1; V: TRBV7-8; J: TRBJ1-2; CDR3: CASSLGQGARLSGGYTF; DNA: TGTGCCAGCAGCTTAGGACAGGGGGCGAGGTTATCGGGTGGCTACACCTTC
D: TRBD2; V: TRBV27; J: TRBJ2-5; CDR3: CASRRLAGEQETQYF; DNA: TGTGCCAGCAGGAGACTAGCGGGGGAACAAGAGACCCAGTACTTC
D: -; V: TRBV4-3; J: TRBJ1-2; CDR3: CASSQDKDRYSYGYTF; DNA: TGCGCCAGCAGCCAAGATAAAGACAGGTACTCCTATGGCTACACCTTC
D: TRBD1; V: TRBV19; J: TRBJ2-7; CDR3: CASSTTGVQHEQYF; DNA: TGTGCCAGTAGTACGACAGGGGTCCAACACGAGCAGTACTTC
D: TRBD1; V: TRBV25-1; J: TRBJ1-2; CDR3: CASSDSKTGGVYGYTF; DNA: TGTGCCAGCAGTGATTCGAAAACAGGGGGCGTTTATGGCTACACCTTC
D: TRBD1; V: TRBV9; J: TRBJ2-4; CDR3: CASSVGTGQNLAKNIQYF; DNA: TGTGCCAGCAGCGTAGGGACAGGACAAAATCTAGCCAAAAACATTCAGTACTTC
D: TRBD1; V: TRBV6-1; J: TRBJ1-5; CDR3: CASSGPDRNYQPQHF; DNA: TGTGCCAGCAGTGGGCCGGACAGGAATTATCAGCCCCAGCATTTT
D: TRBD1; V: TRBV6-5; J: TRBJ1-2; CDR3: CASSYHGQDLRYTF; DNA: TGTGCCAGCAGTTACCATGGACAGGACTTGCGCTACACCTTC
D: TRBD2; V: TRBV5-1; J: TRBJ2-1; CDR3: CASSYRAGGYNEQFF; DNA: TGCGCCAGCAGCTACCGGGCGGGGGGCTACAATGAGCAGTTCTTC
D: -; V: TRBV5-4; J: TRBJ2-2; CDR3: CASSGGHEAGELFF; DNA: TGTGCCAGCAGCGGGGGACACGAGGCCGGGGAGCTGTTTTTT
D: -; V: TRBV4-1; J: TRBJ1-5; CDR3: CASSQAFVNGNQPQHF; DNA: TGCGCCAGCAGCCAAGCTTTTGTTAATGGCAATCAGCCCCAGCATTTT
D: -; V: TRBV6-5; J: TRBJ2-7; CDR3: CASSYSRHRAYEQYF; DNA: TGTGCCAGCAGTTACTCGAGGCACAGGGCCTACGAGCAGTACTTC
D: -; V: TRBV9; J: TRBJ2-3; CDR3: CASSVDPGRAGPNTDTQYF; DNA: TGTGCCAGCAGCGTAGACCCCGGTCGGGCAGGGCCAAACACAGATACGCAGTATTTT
D: -; V: TRBV15; J: TRBJ2-4; CDR3: CATQSGAKNIQYF; DNA: TGTGCCACCCAGAGCGGGGCCAAAAACATTCAGTACTTC
D: -; V: TRBV11-3; J: TRBJ1-4; CDR3: CASSLAGAAEKLFF; DNA: TGTGCCAGCAGCTTGGCAGGGGCAGCTGAAAAACTGTTTTTT
D: TRBD1; V: TRBV4-1; J: TRBJ2-2; CDR3: CASSQVVGTGGPGELFF; DNA: TGCGCCAGCAGCCAAGTCGTCGGGACAGGGGGCCCCGGGGAGCTGTTTTTT
D: TRBD1; V: TRBV27; J: TRBJ2-7; CDR3: CASSDRGLNEQYF; DNA: TGTGCCAGCAGTGATAGGGGGCTCAACGAGCAGTACTTC
D: TRBD1; V: TRBV7-2; J: TRBJ1-5; CDR3: CASSLLGDRVNNQPQHF; DNA: TGTGCCAGCAGCTTATTAGGGGACAGGGTAAACAATCAGCCCCAGCATTTT
D: -; V: TRBV30; J: TRBJ2-3; CDR3: CAWSAGVSTDTQYF; DNA: TGTGCCTGGTCCGCAGGGGTGAGCACAGATACGCAGTATTTT
D: TRBD2; V: TRBV10-3; J: TRBJ2-4; CDR3: CAIKASGENIQYF; DNA: TGTGCCATCAAGGCTAGCGGGGAAAACATTCAGTACTTC
D: -; V: TRBV29-1; J: TRBJ1-1; CDR3: CSVRDLGNTEAFF; DNA: TGCAGCGTCCGGGATTTGGGGAACACTGAAGCTTTCTTT
D: TRBD1; V: TRBV9; J: TRBJ2-7; CDR3: CASSVAGTGKSEQYF; DNA: TGTGCCAGCAGCGTAGCTGGGACAGGGAAAAGCGAGCAGTACTTC
D: TRBD2; V: TRBV10-3; J: TRBJ2-1; CDR3: CAISDLSGGAKEQFF; DNA: TGTGCCATCAGTGACCTTAGCGGGGGGGCTAAGGAGCAGTTCTTC
D: TRBD2; V: TRBV30; J: TRBJ2-7; CDR3: CAWSVPGLAGGREQYF; DNA: TGTGCCTGGAGTGTCCCGGGACTAGCGGGAGGACGCGAGCAGTACTTC
D: -; V: TRBV5-1; J: TRBJ1-3; CDR3: CASSSQTGRSGNTIYF; DNA: TGCGCCAGCAGCAGCCAGACAGGACGGTCTGGAAACACCATATATTTT
D: TRBD1; V: TRBV7-6; J: TRBJ1-2; CDR3: CASSLSPRGQGLQNYGYTF; DNA: TGTGCCAGCAGCTTAAGCCCTAGGGGACAGGGACTCCAGAACTATGGCTACACCTTC
D: -; V: TRBV27; J: TRBJ1-1; CDR3: CASSFHRSLNTEAFF; DNA: TGTGCCAGCAGTTTCCACAGATCCTTGAACACTGAAGCTTTCTTT
D: -; V: TRBV20-1; J: TRBJ1-4; CDR3: CSAGFNEKLFF; DNA: TGCAGTGCCGGTTTTAATGAAAAACTGTTTTTT
D: TRBD2; V: TRBV5-4; J: TRBJ2-5; CDR3: CASSLPQRGGRQQETQYF; DNA: TGTGCCAGCAGCTTGCCCCAACGGGGGGGCCGTCAACAAGAGACCCAGTACTTC
D: -; V: TRBV5-1; J: TRBJ2-7; CDR3: CASSPQVMYDEQYF; DNA: TGCGCCAGCAGCCCCCAGGTGATGTACGACGAGCAGTACTTC
D: -; V: TRBV6-5; J: TRBJ2-1; CDR3: CASSYTGEQFF; DNA: TGTGCCAGCAGTTACACCGGTGAGCAGTTCTTC
D: -; V: TRBV9; J: TRBJ2-5; CDR3: CASSVALRETQYF; DNA: TGTGCCAGCAGCGTAGCCCTTCGGGAGACCCAGTACTTC
D: -; V: TRBV10-3; J: TRBJ2-2; CDR3: CAIRPQTGTEATGELFF; DNA: TGTGCCATCAGACCTCAGACAGGTACTGAAGCAACCGGGGAGCTGTTTTTT
D: -; V: TRBV30; J: TRBJ2-5; CDR3: CAWSAGRGGILETQYF; DNA: TGTGCCTGGAGCGCGGGTAGGGGGGGGATTTTGGAGACCCAGTACTTC
D: -; V: TRBV4-2; J: TRBJ1-3; CDR3: CASSQRAPHLAGNTIYF; DNA: TGTGCCAGCAGCCAAAGAGCCCCCCATTTGGCTGGAAACACCATATATTTT
D: -; V: TRBV7-9; J: TRBJ1-2; CDR3: CASSLLKNYGYTF; DNA: TGTGCCAGCAGCTTACTAAAGAACTATGGCTACACCTTC
D: TRBD2; V: TRBV30; J: TRBJ2-4; CDR3: CAYDPGLGGNIQYF; DNA: TGTGCCTACGATCCCGGACTAGGCGGAAACATTCAGTACTTC
D: TRBD1; V: TRBV11-3; J: TRBJ2-1; CDR3: CASSWDRESSNEQFF; DNA: TGTGCCAGCAGCTGGGACAGGGAGAGTAGCAATGAGCAGTTCTTC
D: -; V: TRBV18; J: TRBJ1-1; CDR3: CASSPTRNTEAFF; DNA: TGTGCCAGCTCACCAACAAGAAACACTGAAGCTTTCTTT
D: TRBD1; V: TRBV7-2; J: TRBJ1-6; CDR3: CASSRALQGEGSPLHF; DNA: TGTGCCAGCAGCCGCGCCCTACAGGGGGAGGGGTCACCCCTCCACTTT